The entry below gives a single T cell receptor beta chain sequence along with its context. The repertoire was sequenced with immunoSEQ multiplex PCR; TCRdb's copy has only in-frame clones and lacks some. The repertoire holds tens of thousands of clones, roughly 87% seen once, with under 0.35% in the top ten. The CDR3 consists of 16 residues. Unmatched junction bases numbered 4, after V lost 0 bases and J lost 0 bases. Germline V gives CDR1 SGHKS, CDR2 YYEKEE (reference sequence). The source of the sample is a study of OX40 agonist ivuxolimab in advanced cancers. The chain uses TRBV5-5 and TRBJ2-7; 9 bases fit TRBD2. The sequences come from CD4+ or CD8+ T cells sorted from blood, collected in a trial of the OX40 agonist ivuxolimab. This TCR was recovered from an adult with an advanced solid tumor such as melanoma, head and neck, liver or kidney cancer. In nucleotides, the CDR3 is TGTGCCAGCAGCTTGGGTAGCGGGAGAAGCTCCTACGAGCAGTACTTC. Translation: CASSLGSGRSSYEQYF.